This TCR beta chain was retrieved from a study of blood T cell repertoires in COVID-19. V lost 5 bases, J lost 0 bases, and 14 bases lay in between. The CDR3 covers 17 residues. CDR1 MNHNY and CDR2 SVGAGI come from the germline V gene (reference sequence). Sequencing was performed with immunoSEQ multiplex PCR; in TCRdb, only in-frame clones are kept and a portion is missing. The table lists around 250,000 clones, around 86% of them singletons. J is TRBJ2-6 and V is TRBV6-6; D may be TRBD1 (5 bases). Specimen: PBMCs or T cells enriched from blood (not recorded which). This TCR derives from a woman aged 45-65 years who had recovered from COVID-19. The CDR3 region is CASSPFGQISGANVLTF. The CDR3 coding sequence is TGTGCCAGCAGTCCTTTCGGACAAATCTCTGGGGCCAACGTCCTGACTTTC.